This T cell receptor beta chain was obtained from a study of spatial heterogeneity in lung cancer. About the study: Raw reads contained each unique TCR and UMI combination more than ten times on average.

By its share, this clonotype is medium-sized. Time point meaning: sample taken at primary tumor resection. The authors sequenced whole RNA from tumor, nontumor lung or frozen PBMC without sorting. TCR cDNA molecules each had a unique molecular identifier. One entry per CDR3 protein results from TCRdb running MiXCR on the 5' RACE reads. The sample carries 4,000 to 5,500 distinct CDR3 sequences, about 18% recorded once. The CDR3 consists of 15 residues. Germline assignment: CDR1 SNHLY and CDR2 FYNNEI. Trimming removed 3 bases from V and 4 bases from J, with 16 bases in between. This clonotype was obtained from a male donor with early-stage non-small cell lung cancer. The chain couples TRBV2 to TRBJ2-7; D gene unclear. The specimen was normal lung tissue next to the tumor, collected at surgery. CDR3 DNA sequence: TGTGCCAGCAGTGAGAGTCGAGGCATATTATACGAGCAGTACGTC. It specifies CASSESRGILYEQYV.